Shown below are 30 T cell receptor beta chains from a single sample sequenced in a study of molecular identifiers for immune sequencing clone quantification. MiXCR, run by TCRdb on the PCR reads, gives a single entry per CDR3 protein. Seen here are some 41,000 distinct CDR3 sequences, approximately 22% observed once, and the top ten hold about 0.91%. Sequenced: naive CD8+ T cells from blood, with Jurkat cell RNA spiked in. As to subset: FACS-sorted CD8+CD4-CCR7+CD45RA+ naive T cells. Receptors were obtained from a human donor in good health. Some libraries in this study had Jurkat cell RNA spiked in.

V usage is TRBV6-5 and J usage is TRBJ1-2, with a possible D match to TRBD1 (5 bases). Trimming left V 2 bases short and J 8 bases short, with 18 bases between. The CDR3 consists of 15 residues. Germline V gene data show CDR1 as MNHEY and CDR2 as SVGAGI. The CDR3 sequence is CASSYNGGRENGYTF. For the CDR3, the DNA is TGTGCCAGCAGTTACAATGGCGGCAGGGAGAACGGCTACACCTTC.

The gene calls are TRBV9 and TRBJ2-1; no definite D call. V was shortened by 4 bases and J by 9 bases, with 8 bases between the two germline ends. Germline V gives CDR1 SGDLS, CDR2 YYNGEE. The CDR3 has 11 amino acids. CDR3 protein: CASSTSAEQFF. The CDR3 DNA sequence: TGTGCCAGCAGCACAAGCGCTGAGCAGTTCTTC. Full variable domain (missing parts from reference TRBV9 and TRBJ2-1): DSGVTQTPKHLITATGQRVTLRCSPRSGDLSVYWYQQSLDQGLQFLIQYYNGEERAKGNILERFSAQQFPDLHSELNLSSLELGDSALYFCASSTSAEQFFGPGTRLTVL.

This clonotype was observed a few times. It may be a read error: a sequence one base away is much more abundant. This chain joins TRBV5-3 and TRBJ1-5; 9 nucleotides match TRBD1. TRBV5-3 is an open reading frame, and its role is uncertain. CDR3 length: 15 residues. The CDR3 sequence is CASNQGTGSNRPQHF. CDR3 DNA sequence: TGTGCCAGCAACCAGGGGACAGGGAGCAATCGGCCCCAGCATTTT.

In its sample, this clonotype was seen many times. The CDR3 region has the DNA TGTGCCAGCAGCCCCACAGAGGGAGCTTCACCCCTCCACTTT. The encoded protein is CASSPTEGASPLHF. The genes are TRBV7-9 and TRBJ1-6; D remains ambiguous. In germline, CDR1 is SEHNR, CDR2 FQNEAQ (reference sequence). The CDR3 consists of 14 residues. The V and J ends lost 5 bases and 9 bases respectively, with 14 bases between them.

As for this clonotype: Given a much more abundant clone one base away, this may be a read error. This sequence joins TRBV6-1 and TRBJ2-1; D is undetermined. The germline CDR1 and CDR2 sequences are MNHNS and SASEGT. CDR3 size: 16 residues. The CDR3 here is CASSEFVPSSYNKQFF. Written as DNA, the CDR3 is TGTGCCAGCAGTGAATTTGTGCCCAGCTCCTACAATAAGCAGTTCTTC.

The chain is built from TRBV7-9 and TRBJ2-5; D is uncertain. Trimming stripped 8 bases from V and 2 bases from J, with 15 bases between. The CDR3 sequence is 14 residues long. Per the germline V gene, CDR1 is SEHNR and CDR2 is FQNEAQ (reference sequence). The DNA for the CDR3 is TGTGCCAGCGGCATCAGCTGGCAGCAAGAGACCCAGTACTTC. Its protein product is CASGISWQQETQYF.

This clonotype appeared many times. This chain connects TRBV7-2 to TRBJ2-7, with 8 nucleotides matching TRBD1. CDR3 length: 16 amino acids. J gave up 7 bases and V 1 base, and 12 bases lay outside the gene matches. CDR1 is SGHTA, CDR2 FQGNSA, per germline. The CDR3 protein is CASSLEFEQGAGEQYF. The CDR3 DNA follows: TGTGCCAGCAGCTTAGAGTTCGAGCAGGGGGCGGGTGAGCAGTACTTC.

This clonotype has at least ten counts. The chain employs TRBV30 and TRBJ1-1, with a possible D match to TRBD1 (6 bases). The CDR3 has 13 amino acids. In germline, CDR1 is GTSNPN, CDR2 SVGIG (reference sequence). Trimming removed 3 bases from V and 3 bases from J, with 11 bases in between. The CDR3, as DNA: TGTGCCTGGAGCGAGACAGGATACACTGAAGCTTTCTTT. Protein: CAWSETGYTEAFF.

This clonotype came up many times. The chain couples TRBV10-3 to TRBJ2-7; 7 nucleotides match TRBD2. The CDR3 is 15 amino acids. The junction had 12 bases not matched to a gene; V was cut back by 7 bases and J by 3 bases. The germline V gene encodes CDR1 ENHRY and CDR2 SYGVKD. This chain's CDR3 is CAIMPAGETYYEQYF. The CDR3 DNA follows: TGTGCCATCATGCCCGCGGGAGAGACTTACTACGAGCAGTACTTC.

This chain connects TRBV28 to TRBJ2-7; D may be TRBD2 (7 bases). The CDR3 has 14 residues. Germline lookup yields CDR1 MDHEN and CDR2 SYDVKM. Trimming cost V 4 bases and J 5 bases, with 15 bases left between them. The chain's CDR3 is CASSSIRGGDEQYF. DNA for the CDR3: TGTGCCAGCAGTTCCATTAGAGGGGGGGACGAGCAGTACTTC.

As regards this clonotype: It may be a read error: a sequence one base away is much more abundant. The genes are TRBV28 and TRBJ2-5; possibly TRBD1 or TRBD2 for D (5 bases each). CDR1 is MDHEN, CDR2 SYDVKM, per germline. This CDR3 contains 16 residues. The chain's CDR3 is CASSSQPGPLKEPQYF. The CDR3 coding sequence is TGTGCCAGCAGCTCACAACCGGGACCTCTAAAAGAGCCCCAGTACTTC.

This clonotype was counted many times. The DNA for the CDR3 is TGTGCCAGCAGTCTCGATACTAGGAAGCTGTTTTTT. This gives the protein CASSLDTRKLFF. The chain combines TRBV6-2 or TRBV6-3 with TRBJ2-2, with D possibly TRBD2 on 5 matching bases. The ends were cut back, 5 bases at V and 12 bases at J, with 13 bases in the middle. Germline V lookup: CDR1 MNHEY, CDR2 SVGEGT. The CDR3 spans 12 residues.

In its sample, this clonotype was seen many times. The V and J genes are TRBV3-1 and TRBJ1-5; D is uncertain. There are 12 residues in the CDR3. Germline CDR1 reads LGHDT; CDR2 reads YNNKEL (reference sequence). Deletions cut 0 bases from V and 6 bases from J, with 3 bases between. CDR3 region: CASSQEGQPQHF. CDR3 DNA: TGTGCCAGCAGCCAAGAGGGTCAGCCCCAGCATTTT.

This clonotype was counted ten times or more. The CDR3 DNA follows: TGTGCCAGCAGTTACTCCCCTAGCGGGGGGCCAGGTACGCAGTATTTT. Its translation: CASSYSPSGGPGTQYF. The chain employs TRBV6-6 and TRBJ2-3, with 11 positions matching TRBD2. The J segment lost 8 bases and the V segment lost 0 bases, leaving 7 bases of the junction unmatched. Germline CDR1 MNHNY, CDR2 SVGAGI (reference sequence). This CDR3 contains 16 residues.

As to this clonotype: This may be a read error, as it is one base from a much larger clone. The chain uses TRBV5-3 and TRBJ1-5; D remains unclear. TRBV5-3 is marked as an open reading frame, function uncertain. This CDR3 is built from 14 residues. CDR3 coding DNA: TGTGCCAGCAGCTTCCCAGGAGCCAATCGGCCCCAGCATTTT. This translates into CASSFPGANRPQHF.

This clonotype was seen many times. The chain couples TRBV4-3 to TRBJ2-1; TRBD1 matches at 7 bases. After removal of 0 bases from V and 2 bases from J, the junction contained 7 bases not matched to a gene. Germline CDR1 reads LGHNA; CDR2 reads YSLEER. The CDR3 extends over 17 amino acids. The CDR3 DNA follows: TGCGCCAGCAGCCAAGATCATGGGACAGTGGCCTACAATGAGCAGTTCTTC. It specifies CASSQDHGTVAYNEQFF.

This rearrangement joins TRBV19 to TRBJ2-1; the D gene is possibly TRBD2 (5 bases). CDR3 size: 15 residues. Germline CDR1 LNHDA, CDR2 SQIVND (reference sequence). The V gene lost 1 base and the J gene lost 4 bases, with 11 bases spanning the gap. The CDR3 DNA follows: TGTGCCAGTAGTATAGTTGGCGGGCCGTACAATGAGCAGTTCTTC. As protein: CASSIVGGPYNEQFF.

This clonotype came up once. J is TRBJ2-3 and V is TRBV12-3 or TRBV12-4, with D unclear. V was trimmed by 3 bases and J by 8 bases, leaving 9 bases between them. CDR3 length: 12 amino acids. The CDR3, as DNA: TGTGCCAGCAGTTTCAGGCCAGTTACGCAGTATTTT. Amino acids: CASSFRPVTQYF.

By its share, this clonotype is medium-sized. CDR3 DNA: TGTGCCAGCAGCTCATCCGCGAAAAACACTGAAGCTTTCTTT. It encodes CASSSSAKNTEAFF. The chain employs TRBV7-2 and TRBJ1-1; D is undetermined. The CDR3 sequence is 14 residues long. Germline CDR1 reads SGHTA; CDR2 reads FQGNSA. Deletions cut 4 bases from V and 2 bases from J, with 11 bases between.

About this clonotype: A much more abundant neighbour one base away suggests this may be a read error. V usage is TRBV11-2 and J usage is TRBJ2-7, with TRBD1 matching over 7 bases. J gave up 3 bases and V 4 bases, and 9 bases lay outside the gene matches. CDR3 length: 15 amino acids. Germline loops: CDR1 SGHAT, CDR2 FQNNGV. CDR3 DNA sequence: TGTGCCAGCAGCTCCGCGTTTCGGACAGGCTACGAGCAGTACTTC. Its translation: CASSSAFRTGYEQYF.

This clonotype occurred many times. The chain carries TRBV7-9 and TRBJ1-6; weak D call: TRBD1 (6 bases). Trimming left V 5 bases short and J 6 bases short, with 11 bases between. This CDR3 has 14 residues. From germline, CDR1 is SEHNR and CDR2 FQNEAQ (reference sequence). The CDR3 coding sequence is TGTGCCAGCAGCCCACAGGACAGTAATTCACCCCTCCACTTT. Translated, it gives CASSPQDSNSPLHF. Drawing the rest from reference TRBV7-9 and TRBJ1-6, the complete variable domain is DTGVSQNPRHKITKRGQNVTFRCDPISEHNRLYWYRQTLGQGPEFLTYFQNEAQLEKSRLLSDRFSAERPKGSFSTLEIQRTEQGDSAMYLCASSPQDSNSPLHFGNGTRLTVT.

This clonotype has at least ten counts. This sequence joins TRBV27 and TRBJ2-4; 8 bases are a match to TRBD2. The ends lost 4 bases at V and 6 bases at J; junction bases unmatched: 8. The CDR3 consists of 15 residues. Germline loops: CDR1 MNHEY, CDR2 SMNVEV (reference sequence). The CDR3 nucleotides are TGTGCCAGCAGTTGGAGGGGTGCGGGGGGAAACATTCAGTACTTC. It is translated as CASSWRGAGGNIQYF.

This clonotype was recorded many times. This chain connects TRBV6-1 to TRBJ1-5; D gene ambiguous. Trimming took 0 bases from V and 3 from J, leaving 6 bases between them. The CDR3 is 14 amino acids. From germline, CDR1 is MNHNS and CDR2 SASEGT. The CDR3 sequence: CASSEALPNQPQHF. CDR3 bases: TGTGCCAGCAGTGAAGCCCTGCCCAATCAGCCCCAGCATTTT.

The chain carries TRBV20-1 and TRBJ2-2; D remains ambiguous. This CDR3 contains 16 residues. Trimming stripped 0 bases from V and 0 bases from J, with 11 bases between. Germline V gives CDR1 DFQATT, CDR2 SNEGSKA (reference sequence). This CDR3 is CSARDLEHPNTGELFF. CDR3 in DNA: TGCAGTGCTAGAGATCTCGAACATCCGAACACCGGGGAGCTGTTTTTT.

Many counts were recorded for this clonotype. The chain links TRBV4-1 to TRBJ2-7; tentatively, D is TRBD1 (6 bases). Germline CDR1 and CDR2: MGHRA and YSYEKL. This CDR3 has 13 residues. V was shortened by 3 bases and J by 3 bases, with 9 bases between the two germline ends. The CDR3 loop reads CASSQKDSYEQYF. The CDR3 nucleotides read TGCGCCAGCAGCCAGAAGGACAGCTACGAGCAGTACTTC.

This clonotype was observed many times. J is TRBJ2-7 and V is TRBV29-1; the D is unclear. Deletions cut 0 bases from V and 5 bases from J, with 8 bases between. The CDR3 has 12 amino acids. CDR1 SQVTM and CDR2 ANQGSEA come from the germline V gene. The DNA of the CDR3 is TGCAGCGTTGAAGATGGGTGGGACGAGCAGTACTTC. Residues: CSVEDGWDEQYF.

The chain has TRBV7-9 and TRBJ2-7, with 10 bases fitting TRBD2. CDR1 and CDR2 from the germline V gene are SEHNR and FQNEAQ (reference sequence). This CDR3 has 15 residues. With 1 base clipped from V and 4 bases from J, the junction kept 4 bases outside the gene matches. In DNA, the CDR3 is TGTGCCAGCAGCTTAGTGACTAGCGGGTCATACGAGCAGTACTTC. Amino acid sequence: CASSLVTSGSYEQYF.

This clonotype was counted many times. This chain links TRBV14 with TRBJ2-3; the D gene is possibly TRBD2 (6 bases). This CDR3 has 14 amino acids. Germline V gene sequence: CDR1 SGHDN, CDR2 FVKESK. The V end was cut by 1 base, the J end by 6 bases, with 11 bases between. The CDR3 DNA sequence: TGTGCCAGCAGCCAAGGACTAGGTCGGGATACGCAGTATTTT. Translated: CASSQGLGRDTQYF.

Notes on this clonotype: With a much larger clone just one base away, this may be a read error. V gene TRBV5-1 combines with J gene TRBJ2-1; the D gene is possibly TRBD2 (7 bases). Germline V gene lookup returns CDR1 SGHRS and CDR2 YFSETQ. The CDR3 runs to 16 residues. The V end was cut by 4 bases, the J end by 6 bases, with 20 bases between. The CDR3 here is CASSHGTGGTGNEQFF. DNA for the CDR3: TGCGCCAGCAGCCATGGAACGGGGGGCACGGGCAATGAGCAGTTCTTC.

This clonotype was seen at least ten times. The V and J genes are TRBV29-1 and TRBJ2-1; tentatively, D is TRBD1 or TRBD2 (5 bases each). The germline V gene has CDR1 SQVTM and CDR2 ANQGSEA. The CDR3 has 14 residues. V shed 3 bases and J shed 0 bases, with 9 bases lying between them. The CDR3 loop is CSVEGVRSYNEQFF. The CDR3 DNA follows: TGCAGCGTTGAGGGGGTCCGCTCCTACAATGAGCAGTTCTTC.